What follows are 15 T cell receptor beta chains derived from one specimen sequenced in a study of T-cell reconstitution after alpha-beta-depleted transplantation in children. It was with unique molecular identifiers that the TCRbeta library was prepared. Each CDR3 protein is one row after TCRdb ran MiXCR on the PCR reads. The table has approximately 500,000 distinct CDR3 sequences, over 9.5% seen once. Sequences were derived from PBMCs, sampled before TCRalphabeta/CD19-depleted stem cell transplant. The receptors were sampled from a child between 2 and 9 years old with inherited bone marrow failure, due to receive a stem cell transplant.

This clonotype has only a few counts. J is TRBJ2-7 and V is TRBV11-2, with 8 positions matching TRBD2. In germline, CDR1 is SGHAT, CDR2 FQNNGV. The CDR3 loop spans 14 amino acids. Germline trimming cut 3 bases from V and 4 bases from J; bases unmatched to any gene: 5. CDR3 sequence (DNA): TGTGCCAGCAGCTTTGTAGCGGGATCTTACGAGCAGTACTTC. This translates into CASSFVAGSYEQYF.

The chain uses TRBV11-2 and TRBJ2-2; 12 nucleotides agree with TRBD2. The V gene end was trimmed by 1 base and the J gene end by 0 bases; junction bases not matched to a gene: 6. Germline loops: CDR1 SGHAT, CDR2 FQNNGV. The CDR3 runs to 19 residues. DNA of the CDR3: TGTGCCAGCAGCTTAGTACCTAGCGGGAGGGGAGCGAACACCGGGGAGCTGTTTTTT. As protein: CASSLVPSGRGANTGELFF.

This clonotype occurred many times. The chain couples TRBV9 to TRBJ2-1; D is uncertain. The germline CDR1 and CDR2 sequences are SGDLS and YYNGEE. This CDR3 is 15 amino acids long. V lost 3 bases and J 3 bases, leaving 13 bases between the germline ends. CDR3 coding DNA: TGTGCCAGCAGCGGAGGAAGGGCGGTCTACAATGAGCAGTTCTTC. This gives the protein CASSGGRAVYNEQFF.

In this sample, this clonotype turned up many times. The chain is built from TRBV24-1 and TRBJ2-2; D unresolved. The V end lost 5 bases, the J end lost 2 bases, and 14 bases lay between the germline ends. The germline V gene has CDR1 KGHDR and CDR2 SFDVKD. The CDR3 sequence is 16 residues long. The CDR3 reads CATSGLPDGNTGELFF. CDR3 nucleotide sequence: TGTGCCACCAGTGGTTTACCGGACGGTAACACCGGGGAGCTGTTTTTT.

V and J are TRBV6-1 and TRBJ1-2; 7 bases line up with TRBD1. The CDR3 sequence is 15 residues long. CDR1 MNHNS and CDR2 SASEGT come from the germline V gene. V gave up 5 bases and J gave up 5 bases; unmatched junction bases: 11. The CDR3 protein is CASSTQGGGKYGYTF. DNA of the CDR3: TGTGCCAGCAGTACGCAGGGGGGGGGTAAATATGGCTACACCTTC.

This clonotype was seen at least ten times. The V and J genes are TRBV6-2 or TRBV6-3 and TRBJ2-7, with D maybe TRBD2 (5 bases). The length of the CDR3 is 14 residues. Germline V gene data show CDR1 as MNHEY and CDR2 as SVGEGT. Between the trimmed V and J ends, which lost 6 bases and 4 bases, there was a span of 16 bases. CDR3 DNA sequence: TGTGCCAGCAGAACCTGGACGGGATTATACGAGCAGTACTTC. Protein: CASRTWTGLYEQYF.

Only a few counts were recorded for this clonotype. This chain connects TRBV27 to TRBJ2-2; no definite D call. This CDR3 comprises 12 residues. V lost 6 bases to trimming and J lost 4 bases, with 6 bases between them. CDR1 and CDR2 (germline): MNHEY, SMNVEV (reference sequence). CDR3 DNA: TGTGCCAGCAGAACTTCCACCGGGGAGCTGTTTTTT. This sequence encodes CASRTSTGELFF.

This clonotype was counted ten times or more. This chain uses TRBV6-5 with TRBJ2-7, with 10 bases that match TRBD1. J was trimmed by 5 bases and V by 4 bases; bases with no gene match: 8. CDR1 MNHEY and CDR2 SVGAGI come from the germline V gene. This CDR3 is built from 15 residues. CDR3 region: CASSSTGTGDHEQYF. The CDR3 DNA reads TGTGCCAGCAGTTCCACCGGGACAGGGGACCACGAGCAGTACTTC.

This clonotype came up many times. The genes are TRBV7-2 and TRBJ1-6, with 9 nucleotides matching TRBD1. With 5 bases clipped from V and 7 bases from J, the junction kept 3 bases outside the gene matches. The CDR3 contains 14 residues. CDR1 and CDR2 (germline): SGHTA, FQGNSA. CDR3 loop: CASSLGTGNSPLHF. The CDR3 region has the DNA TGTGCCAGCAGCCTCGGGACAGGGAATTCACCCCTCCACTTT.

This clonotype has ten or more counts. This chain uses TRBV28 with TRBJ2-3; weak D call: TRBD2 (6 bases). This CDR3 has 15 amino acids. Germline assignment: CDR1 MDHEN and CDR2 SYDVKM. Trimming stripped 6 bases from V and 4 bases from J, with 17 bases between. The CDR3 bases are TGTGCCAGCAGCCAAGGGGCGGGGTTGCCAGATACGCAGTATTTT. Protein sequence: CASSQGAGLPDTQYF. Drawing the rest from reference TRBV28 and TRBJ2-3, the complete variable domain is DVKVTQSSRYLVKRTGEKVFLECVQDMDHENMFWYRQDPGLGLRLIYFSYDVKMKEKGDIPEGYSVSREKKERFSLILESASTNQTSMYLCASSQGAGLPDTQYFGPGTRLTVL.

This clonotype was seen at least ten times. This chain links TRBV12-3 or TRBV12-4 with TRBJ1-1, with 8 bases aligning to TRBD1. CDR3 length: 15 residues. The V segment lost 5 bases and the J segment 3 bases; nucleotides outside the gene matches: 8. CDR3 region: CASSPWTGSDTEAFF. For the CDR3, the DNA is TGTGCCAGCAGTCCTTGGACAGGGTCGGACACTGAAGCTTTCTTT.

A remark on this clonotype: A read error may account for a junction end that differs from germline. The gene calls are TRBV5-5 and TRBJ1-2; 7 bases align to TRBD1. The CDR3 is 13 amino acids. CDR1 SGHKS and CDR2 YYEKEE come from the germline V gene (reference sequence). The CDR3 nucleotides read TGTGTCAGCAGCCCGGACAGGAACTATGGCTACACCTTC. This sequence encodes CVSSPDRNYGYTF.

The CDR3 protein is CSASSPGLYTGELFF. The CDR3 nucleotides read TGCAGTGCTAGCTCTCCGGGACTATACACCGGGGAGCTGTTTTTT. The chain uses TRBV20-1 and TRBJ2-2; TRBD2 matches 7 bases. This CDR3 has 15 residues. The junction had 7 bases not matched to a gene; V was cut back by 3 bases and J by 3 bases. Germline loops: CDR1 DFQATT, CDR2 SNEGSKA (reference sequence).

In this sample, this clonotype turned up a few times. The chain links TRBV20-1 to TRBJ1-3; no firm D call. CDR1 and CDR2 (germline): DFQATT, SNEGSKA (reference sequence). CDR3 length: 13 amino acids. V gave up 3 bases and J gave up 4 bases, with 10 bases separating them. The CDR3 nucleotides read TGCAGTGCTAGCACCGGGTCCGGAAACACCATATATTTT. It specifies CSASTGSGNTIYF.

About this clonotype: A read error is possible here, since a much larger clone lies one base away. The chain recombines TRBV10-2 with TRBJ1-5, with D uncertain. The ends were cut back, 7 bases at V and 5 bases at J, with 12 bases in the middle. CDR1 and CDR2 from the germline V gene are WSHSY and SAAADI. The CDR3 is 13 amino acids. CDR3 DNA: TGCGCCAGCACCTCGGACGCGGATCAGCCCCAGCATTTT. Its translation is CASTSDADQPQHF.